This passage covers 10 T cell receptor beta chains from one sample sequenced in a study of CD8 T cells in ankylosing spondylitis listed by TCRdb under 2017. Library preparation was by 5' RACE. Data came from an Illumina HiSeq 2500. TCRdb reworked the public reads: Q25 trimming with fastp, MiXCR clone assembly, productive beta chains retained. Under each unique CDR3 protein, matching rows form one entry showing the most common genes and DNA. In all, the sample holds a few hundred thousand distinct CDR3 sequences, and more than 20% of those were seen once. Roughly 4% of the sample lies in the top ten. Sequencing was done on a sample of blood, either unsorted or a sorted T cell fraction (not recorded which). These TCRs come from a female donor with ankylosing spondylitis or in good health (not recorded which).

This clonotype was seen many times. The chain is built from TRBV2 and TRBJ2-5; D tentatively reads TRBD1 or TRBD2 (5 bases each). CDR3 length: 12 amino acids. From germline, CDR1 is SNHLY and CDR2 FYNNEI. CDR3 loop: CAGRRVEETQYF. CDR3 bases: TGTGCGGGACGCCGAGTGGAAGAGACCCAGTACTTC.

The chain recombines TRBV28 with TRBJ2-1; either TRBD1 or TRBD2 may fit D (5 bases each). This CDR3 spans 13 amino acids. CDR1 MDHEN and CDR2 SYDVKM come from the germline V gene. The germline V and J ends were trimmed by 6 bases and 7 bases, with 13 bases remaining between them. The chain's CDR3 is CASSPSWGNEQFF. CDR3 in DNA: TGTGCCAGCAGCCCTTCTTGGGGGAATGAGCAGTTCTTC. Together with reference TRBV28 and TRBJ2-1, the CDR3 gives the full variable domain: DVKVTQSSRYLVKRTGEKVFLECVQDMDHENMFWYRQDPGLGLRLIYFSYDVKMKEKGDIPEGYSVSREKKERFSLILESASTNQTSMYLCASSPSWGNEQFFGPGTRLTVL.

This clonotype was detected once. The chain has TRBV6-1 and TRBJ2-1, with 11 positions matching TRBD1. Germline V gene lookup returns CDR1 MNHNS and CDR2 SASEGT. This CDR3 is built from 16 residues. The V and J ends lost 4 bases and 8 bases, in that order; junction bases with no gene match: 10. In DNA, the CDR3 is TGTGCCAGCAGTGTACGACCCGGGACAGGGGGGCATGAGCAGTTCTTC. Translating gives CASSVRPGTGGHEQFF.

The chain combines TRBV20-1 with TRBJ1-3; D is ambiguous. V lost 6 bases, J lost 4 bases, and 10 bases lay in between. This CDR3 is 12 amino acids long. Germline V gene sequence: CDR1 DFQATT, CDR2 SNEGSKA (reference sequence). CDR3 protein: CSALSSGNTIYF. In DNA form, the CDR3 reads TGCAGTGCCCTCAGTTCAGGAAACACCATATATTTT.

This clonotype was found a few times. The chain joins TRBV29-1 to TRBJ1-1, with 9 bases lining up with TRBD1. The CDR3 is 15 residues long. CDR1 SQVTM and CDR2 ANQGSEA come from the germline V gene. V lost 7 bases and J lost 3; bases outside the gene matches: 12. CDR3 sequence (DNA): TGCAGCGCCGGGGGATGGACAGGGGATTACACTGAAGCTTTCTTT. Protein sequence: CSAGGWTGDYTEAFF.

This clonotype occurred a few times. This chain uses TRBV7-8 with TRBJ2-5; 11 positions match TRBD2. The CDR3 runs 18 residues. CDR1 and CDR2 (germline): SGHVS, FQNEAQ. Germline trimming cut 7 bases from V and 4 bases from J; bases unmatched to any gene: 17. CDR3 amino acids: CASTEGLAGGGNRETQYF. As DNA, the CDR3 is TGTGCCAGCACCGAAGGCCTAGCGGGAGGAGGGAACCGAGAGACCCAGTACTTC. The whole variable domain, filled in from reference TRBV7-8 and TRBJ2-5, reads GAGVSQSPRYKVAKRGQDVALRCDPISGHVSLFWYQQALGQGPEFLTYFQNEAQLDKSGLPSDRFFAERPEGSVSTLKIQRTQQEDSAVYLCASTEGLAGGGNRETQYFGPGTRLLVL.

This chain uses TRBV28 with TRBJ2-3; 10 bases align to TRBD2. Germline assignment: CDR1 MDHEN and CDR2 SYDVKM. CDR3 size: 15 residues. After removal of 10 bases from V and 11 bases from J, the junction contained 18 bases not matched to a gene. The CDR3 sequence: CAIRAGGAPRIGQYF. The CDR3 coding sequence is TGTGCCATCCGAGCGGGGGGGGCACCACGTATTGGGCAGTATTTT.

The chain couples TRBV12-3 or TRBV12-4 to TRBJ2-7; 7 positions agree with TRBD2. The junction had 10 bases not matched to a gene; V was cut back by 8 bases and J by 6 bases. This CDR3 is built from 13 residues. The CDR3, as DNA: TGTGCCAGCGGTCTAAAGGGAGGGAGCGAGCAGTACTTC. This codes for CASGLKGGSEQYF.

This clonotype was seen more than once but under ten times. V is TRBV20-1 and J is TRBJ1-6, with no clear D. Germline V gene sequence: CDR1 DFQATT, CDR2 SNEGSKA (reference sequence). The CDR3 extends over 11 amino acids. V was trimmed by 3 bases and J by 9 bases, leaving 6 bases between them. CDR3: CSAREVSPLHF. CDR3 nucleotides: TGCAGTGCTAGGGAAGTTTCACCCCTCCACTTT.

This clonotype was detected only a few times. This chain links TRBV19 with TRBJ1-2; no clear D gene. This CDR3 is built from 13 residues. CDR1 LNHDA and CDR2 SQIVND come from the germline V gene (reference sequence). Deletions cut 8 bases from V and 4 bases from J, with 14 bases between. DNA for the CDR3: TGTGCCAGTCATCATGACGGACCCTATGGCTACACCTTC. It is translated as CASHHDGPYGYTF.